The rows below give T cell receptor beta chains drawn from one sample of a study of shared clonotypes between healthy human individuals. The protocol was immunoSEQ multiplex PCR, while the TCRdb copy is restricted to in-frame clones and leaves out a portion. This sample carries approximately 2.1 million clones, approximately 95% of them seen once, and the ten largest clones take under 0.45%. Specimen: naive CD4+ T cells from PBMCs. All receptors derive from a man aged 18 to 30 in good health. Some clones in this sample may be carry-over from other donors' samples. Both conserved end residues are part of each CDR3. Fields, in order: J gene, D gene, V gene, clone size, CDR3 length, CDR3 DNA, CDR3 protein. The D gene is left open where the match is weak. The size entry is marked missing in some rows and otherwise reads once, few, many or a size class.

TRBJ1-3,.,TRBV30,.,14,TGTGCCTGGAGTACGGGACACGGATATAACACCATATATTTT,CAWSTGHGYNTIYF
TRBJ1-5,TRBD1,TRBV18,.,16,TGTGCCAGCTCAGGTCAGGGGGCAATGGGTAATCAGCCCCAGCATTTT,CASSGQGAMGNQPQHF
TRBJ2-1,.,TRBV5-3,once,10,TGTGCCAGAAGTCTCACCGAGCAGTTCTTC,CARSLTEQFF
TRBJ2-1,TRBD2,TRBV28,once,17,TGTGCCAGCCCTCCTAGCGGGAGGGGTGGGGAGTACAATGAGCAGTTCTTC,CASPPSGRGGEYNEQFF
TRBJ1-1,TRBD1,TRBV9,.,14,TGTGCCAGCAGCAGGGGACAGCAGAACACTGAAGCTTTCTTT,CASSRGQQNTEAFF
TRBJ2-2,.,TRBV7-9,.,16,TGTGCCAGCAGCTTAGAGAAATGGCCGGACACCGGGGAGCTGTTTTTT,CASSLEKWPDTGELFF
TRBJ1-4,.,TRBV6-1,once,17,TGTGCCAGCAGTGAGGACCGGGGCCTTCTCATTAATGAAAAACTGTTTTTT,CASSEDRGLLINEKLFF
TRBJ1-2,TRBD1,TRBV27,.,15,TGTGCCAGCAGTCCTTGGGACAGCAAAAACTATGGCTACACCTTC,CASSPWDSKNYGYTF
TRBJ1-4,TRBD1,TRBV2,.,15,TGTGCCAGCAGAGCTCAGGGGGCTACTAATGAAAAACTGTTTTTT,CASRAQGATNEKLFF
TRBJ2-7,TRBD1,TRBV6-5,.,15,TGTGCCAGCAGACCGCCCGGGACAGGGTGGAACGAGCAGTACTTC,CASRPPGTGWNEQYF
TRBJ2-1,TRBD2,TRBV7-9,.,14,TGTGCCAGCACCCTAGCGGGAGGGTTCAATGAGCAGTTCTTC,CASTLAGGFNEQFF
TRBJ1-2,.,TRBV5-4,.,14,TGTGCCAGCAGCTTGGCGATTTCCAACTATGGCTACACCTTC,CASSLAISNYGYTF
TRBJ1-1,TRBD1,TRBV28,.,12,TGTGCCAGCACCAACAGGGGCACTGAAGCTTTCTTT,CASTNRGTEAFF
TRBJ2-7,TRBD2,TRBV5-4,.,15,TGTGCCAGCAGCCCGACTAGCGGACAGACCTACGAGCAGTACTTC,CASSPTSGQTYEQYF
TRBJ2-1,.,TRBV19,.,16,TGTGCCAGTAGTAACGAGCCGTTCTTCCTTGGGAATGAGCAGTTCTTC,CASSNEPFFLGNEQFF
TRBJ2-7,TRBD1,TRBV6-5,.,11,TGTGCCAGCACACAGGGGTACGAGCAGTACTTC,CASTQGYEQYF
TRBJ2-7,.,TRBV10-3,once,12,TGTGCCATCAGGGGACTTCAGTCCGAGCAGTACTTC,CAIRGLQSEQYF
TRBJ1-1,.,TRBV7-2,.,12,TGTGCCAGCAGCCAGGGCCACACTGAAGCTTTCTTT,CASSQGHTEAFF
TRBJ2-3,TRBD2,TRBV7-2,once,17,TGTGCCAGCAGCTTAGGATTCCGGGAGGACCACACAGATACGCAGTATTTT,CASSLGFREDHTDTQYF
TRBJ2-3,TRBD2,TRBV5-1,.,15,TGCGCCAGCAGCTCTCATCCGGGAGGGGAAGGTACGCAGTATTTT,CASSSHPGGEGTQYF
TRBJ1-1,TRBD1,TRBV11-2,.,13,TGTGCCAGCAGCTCCTTTCAGGGACAGGCAGCTTTCTTT,CASSSFQGQAAFF
TRBJ1-1,.,TRBV6-1,.,13,TGTGCCAGCAGTGAAGGGCCCTACACTGAAGCTTTCTTT,CASSEGPYTEAFF
TRBJ2-7,.,TRBV11-1,.,13,TGTGCCAGCAGCCCGACAGGAACCTACGAGCAGTACTTC,CASSPTGTYEQYF
TRBJ1-5,TRBD1,TRBV28,.,15,TGTGCCAGCAGTTTCCCGGGACAGTCCAATCAGCCCCAGCATTTT,CASSFPGQSNQPQHF
TRBJ1-1,.,TRBV7-9,.,14,TGTGCCAGCAGCTTGGGACAACAAGGCACTGAAGCTTTCTTT,CASSLGQQGTEAFF